The 18 T cell receptor beta chains below were found in one sample sequenced in a study of CD8 T cells in Susac syndrome. Reverse transcription of about 0.5 to 1 ug RNA used random hexamers. TCRdb independently ran MiXCR on the immunoSEQ multiplex PCR reads; one entry per CDR3 protein. This table holds about 200,000 distinct CDR3 sequences, 85% to 95% found once. Sequencing was performed on CD4+ T cells from PBMCs. The receptors here all came from a human donor in good health.

The rearrangement links TRBV28 to TRBJ1-5, with D perhaps matching TRBD1 (5 bases). With 8 bases removed from V and 3 bases from J, the gap between germline ends came to 14 bases. The CDR3 runs 14 residues. Germline lookup yields CDR1 MDHEN and CDR2 SYDVKM. CDR3 bases: TGTGCCAGCGGAATCACAGGCGTCAATCAGCCCCAGCATTTT. Translating it yields CASGITGVNQPQHF.

The CDR3 bases are TGCAGTGCCGAGGGCCCTAGCGGACCCACAGATACGCAGTATTTT. It is translated as CSAEGPSGPTDTQYF. This chain uses TRBV20-1 with TRBJ2-3, with 7 bases aligning to TRBD2. Per the germline V gene, CDR1 is DFQATT and CDR2 is SNEGSKA (reference sequence). The CDR3 runs to 15 residues. The J segment lost 2 bases and the V segment lost 6 bases, leaving 11 bases of the junction unmatched.

In its sample, this clonotype was seen once. The chain combines TRBV6-6 with TRBJ2-2, with D tentatively TRBD1 (5 bases). V was clipped by 6 bases and J by 4 bases, with 12 bases between them. CDR3 length: 14 amino acids. CDR1 MNHNY and CDR2 SVGAGI come from the germline V gene (reference sequence). This CDR3 reads CASRVRQSTGELFF. The DNA of the CDR3 is TGTGCCAGCAGAGTTCGACAGAGCACCGGGGAGCTGTTTTTT.

This chain links TRBV20-1 with TRBJ1-2, with no clear D. This CDR3 region has 14 residues. Germline V lookup: CDR1 DFQATT, CDR2 SNEGSKA (reference sequence). Trimming took off 3 bases at V and 4 bases at J, with 15 bases between the two ends. The CDR3 region has the DNA TGCAGTGCTAGGGTCGCAAAGGCTTCCTATGGCTACACCTTC. It specifies CSARVAKASYGYTF.

The J gene is TRBJ1-1, the V gene TRBV6-5; unclear D gene. The V gene's germline CDR1 is MNHEY and CDR2 SVGAGI. V was trimmed by 6 bases and J by 1 base, leaving 15 bases between them. This CDR3 contains 15 residues. CDR3 protein: CASRNSWEGNTEAFF. Written as DNA, the CDR3 is TGTGCCAGCAGGAACAGTTGGGAGGGGAACACTGAAGCTTTCTTT.

The V gene is TRBV20-1, the J gene TRBJ2-6; weak D call: TRBD2 (6 bases). Germline V gene data show CDR1 as DFQATT and CDR2 as SNEGSKA (reference sequence). The V and J ends lost 0 bases and 1 base respectively, with 13 bases between them. The length of the CDR3 is 17 residues. The CDR3 nucleotides read TGCAGTGCTAGAGAATATAGGAGGGGATCTGGGGCCAACGTCCTGACTTTC. This sequence encodes CSAREYRRGSGANVLTF.

The J gene is TRBJ2-5, the V gene TRBV29-1; no reliable D call. V was trimmed by 3 bases and J by 5 bases, leaving 13 bases between them. The CDR3 consists of 13 residues. Germline CDR1 is SQVTM and CDR2 is ANQGSEA. The CDR3 DNA reads as TGCAGCGTTGATTTTTCCGTAGGGGAGACCCAGTACTTC. Translated, it gives CSVDFSVGETQYF.

The V and J genes are TRBV20-1 and TRBJ2-1; D might be TRBD1 (6 bases). V dropped 3 bases and J dropped 4 bases, with 13 bases sitting between them. CDR3 length: 14 amino acids. Looked up from germline, CDR1 is DFQATT and CDR2 is SNEGSKA (reference sequence). The CDR3 DNA is TGCAGTGCTAGCCAGGGACAACCGTACAATGAGCAGTTCTTC. This sequence encodes CSASQGQPYNEQFF.

The gene calls are TRBV30 and TRBJ1-4, with no clear D. The CDR3 runs 12 residues. The germline V gene has CDR1 GTSNPN and CDR2 SVGIG (reference sequence). V was trimmed by 3 bases and J by 8 bases, leaving 10 bases between them. The CDR3 is CAWRKGVEKLFF. The DNA for the CDR3 is TGTGCCTGGAGAAAGGGAGTCGAAAAACTGTTTTTT.

The CDR3 protein is CASSLDQTSGSTDTQYF. The CDR3 DNA is TGTGCCAGCAGCTTGGATCAGACTAGCGGTAGCACAGATACGCAGTATTTT. V gene TRBV7-9 combines with J gene TRBJ2-3; TRBD2 aligns across 9 bases. Germline V gene sequence: CDR1 SEHNR, CDR2 FQNEAQ (reference sequence). Trimming took 3 bases from V and 0 from J; bases not matched to a gene: 7. CDR3 length equals 17 residues.

The chain combines TRBV3-1 with TRBJ1-3, with D perhaps matching TRBD1 (5 bases). CDR3 size: 15 residues. CDR1 is LGHDT, CDR2 YNNKEL, per germline (reference sequence). Trimming removed 5 bases from V and 0 bases from J, with 11 bases in between. CDR3 region: CASSARDLSGNTIYF. The CDR3 region has the DNA TGTGCCAGCAGCGCCCGGGACCTCTCTGGAAACACCATATATTTT.

The chain combines TRBV24-1 with TRBJ2-1; TRBD2 aligns across 9 bases. The length of the CDR3 is 15 residues. Germline V gene data show CDR1 as KGHDR and CDR2 as SFDVKD. The V and J ends lost 1 base and 7 bases, in that order; junction bases with no gene match: 4. The CDR3 DNA reads TGTGCCACCAGTGATTTAGGGCGGGAGGGGAATGAGCAGTTCTTC. Amino acids: CATSDLGREGNEQFF.

V and J are TRBV30 and TRBJ1-1; 8 bases map to TRBD1. This CDR3 contains 12 residues. The V segment lost 5 bases and the J segment 5 bases; nucleotides outside the gene matches: 4. Germline V gene data show CDR1 as GTSNPN and CDR2 as SVGIG (reference sequence). In nucleotides, the CDR3 is TGTGCCTGGGCAGGGGGCTGGACTGAAGCTTTCTTT. Translated, it gives CAWAGGWTEAFF.

The rearrangement uses TRBV6-5 and TRBJ1-2; D remains ambiguous. Germline assignment: CDR1 MNHEY and CDR2 SVGAGI. The V gene lost 6 bases and the J gene lost 4 bases, with 12 bases spanning the gap. This CDR3 has 13 residues. The CDR3 bases are TGTGCCAGCAGAGCCCCAGGTAGCTATGGCTACACCTTC. This encodes CASRAPGSYGYTF.

The chain employs TRBV7-2 and TRBJ2-5; unclear D gene. Germline V gene lookup returns CDR1 SGHTA and CDR2 FQGNSA. The CDR3 is 12 residues long. V lost 5 bases to trimming and J lost 5 bases, with 9 bases between them. The CDR3 nucleotides read TGTGCCAGCAGCAACCGGTTGGAGACCCAGTACTTC. This sequence encodes CASSNRLETQYF.

This clonotype showed up just once. The CDR3 DNA follows: TGTGCCAGCAGTTCAGGGGAGGCTCAGCCCCAGCATTTT. It codes for CASSSGEAQPQHF. V and J are TRBV12-3 or TRBV12-4 and TRBJ1-5, with D possibly TRBD1 on 6 matching bases. The CDR3 length is 13 residues. V lost 4 bases to trimming and J lost 6 bases, with 10 bases between them.

V is TRBV11-2 and J is TRBJ1-2; 7 bases line up with TRBD1. The CDR3 covers 15 residues. V was clipped by 5 bases and J by 1 base; unmatched bases: 7. CDR1 SGHAT and CDR2 FQNNGV come from the germline V gene. The CDR3 coding sequence is TGTGCCAGCAGCCCCCGACAGGGAGATAACTATGGCTACACCTTC. It encodes CASSPRQGDNYGYTF.

The chain couples TRBV25-1 to TRBJ2-7; 7 bases match TRBD2. Germline CDR1 is MGHDK and CDR2 is SYGVNS. This CDR3 contains 14 residues. V shed 7 bases and J 3 bases; nucleotides not matched to a gene: 9. The CDR3 loop reads CASTPGGGVYEQYF. For the CDR3, the DNA is TGTGCCAGCACTCCGGGGGGAGGGGTCTACGAGCAGTACTTC.